This is a list of T cell receptor beta chains from one sample in a study of identical twins. TCRdb used MiXCR to reprocess the 5' RACE reads, holding one entry per CDR3 protein. The sample has about 570,000 distinct CDR3 sequences; roughly 9.9% are singletons. These data are also associated with another study on yellow fever vaccine responses in identical twins.

The sequenced sample was PBMCs. These receptors originate from a woman younger than 30 in good health. Both conserved end residues are part of each CDR3. A D gene is named only where the DNA matches it firmly. Clone size appears in some rows only: once, few, many, or a class for an expanded clone.

clone size	V gene	J gene	D gene	CDR3 protein	CDR3 DNA
few	TRBV3-1	TRBJ2-4	-	CASSQDGDKNIQYF	TGTGCCAGCAGCCAAGATGGGGATAAAAACATTCAGTACTTC
-	TRBV5-6	TRBJ1-1	-	CASSFQAVEAFF	TGTGCCAGCAGCTTCCAGGCTGTCGAAGCTTTCTTT
few	TRBV7-2	TRBJ2-7	TRBD1	CASRNRGSSYEQYF	TGTGCCAGCAGAAACAGGGGGAGCTCCTACGAGCAGTACTTC
many	TRBV7-6	TRBJ2-3	TRBD2	CASSLVAGAIDTQYF	TGTGCCAGCAGCTTAGTAGCGGGGGCAATAGATACGCAGTATTTT
-	TRBV6-1	TRBJ1-5	-	CASSRDHGNQPQHF	TGTGCCAGCAGCAGGGACCATGGCAATCAGCCCCAGCATTTT
-	TRBV20-1	TRBJ2-1	-	CCANKEPNSYNEQFF	TGCTGTGCCAATAAGGAGCCGAACTCCTACAATGAGCAGTTCTTC
-	TRBV28	TRBJ1-4	-	CASGGVGTNEKLFF	TGTGCCAGCGGCGGGGTCGGGACTAATGAAAAACTGTTTTTT
many	TRBV28	TRBJ2-5	-	CASSYLLDSAALYQETQYF	TGTGCCAGCAGTTACTTGTTGGACTCGGCGGCATTGTACCAAGAGACCCAGTACTTC
many	TRBV7-2	TRBJ2-5	-	CASSLSYSETQYF	TGTGCCAGCAGCTTAAGCTATTCAGAGACCCAGTACTTC
-	TRBV5-6	TRBJ2-7	-	CASSFPRRGTYEQYF	TGTGCCAGCAGCTTTCCTCGCAGGGGAACCTACGAGCAGTACTTC
-	TRBV11-3	TRBJ1-1	-	CASRWTDTEAFF	TGTGCCAGCAGGTGGACAGACACTGAAGCTTTCTTT
many	TRBV12-3/TRBV12-4	TRBJ2-2	TRBD1	CASSLQGARTGELFF	TGTGCCAGCAGTCTCCAGGGGGCGCGAACCGGGGAGCTGTTTTTT
few	TRBV10-3	TRBJ2-3	TRBD2	CALRAGVSTDTQYF	TGTGCCTTACGAGCGGGAGTAAGCACAGATACGCAGTATTTT
-	TRBV14	TRBJ2-5	TRBD2	CASSQLAGGPKTQYF	TGTGCCAGCAGCCAACTAGCGGGGGGGCCAAAGACCCAGTACTTC
many	TRBV5-1	TRBJ2-7	-	CASSLDNEYEQYF	TGCGCCAGCAGCTTGGACAACGAATACGAGCAGTACTTC
-	TRBV4-2	TRBJ1-1	-	CASGGANTEAFF	TGTGCCAGCGGAGGAGCGAACACTGAAGCTTTCTTT
-	TRBV15	TRBJ2-1	-	CATSRDVLVQGEQFF	TGTGCCACCAGCAGAGATGTGTTGGTTCAGGGTGAGCAGTTCTTC
few	TRBV6-2/TRBV6-3	TRBJ2-7	-	CASSYGGTEYEQYF	TGTGCCAGCAGTTACGGGGGGACAGAGTACGAGCAGTACTTC
few	TRBV4-3	TRBJ2-3	TRBD2	CASSQDLAGGGTDTQYF	TGCGCCAGCAGCCAAGACTTAGCGGGAGGGGGCACAGATACGCAGTATTTT
few	TRBV20-1	TRBJ2-5	TRBD2	CSARDLAGGQETQYF	TGCAGTGCTAGAGATTTAGCGGGGGGTCAAGAGACCCAGTACTTC
few	TRBV28	TRBJ2-3	TRBD2	CASRTGGGNTDTQYF	TGTGCCAGCAGGACCGGCGGGGGGAACACAGATACGCAGTATTTT
few	TRBV6-2/TRBV6-3	TRBJ2-7	-	CASKGYEQYF	TGTGCCAGCAAGGGGTACGAGCAGTACTTC
few	TRBV29-1	TRBJ1-5	-	CSARSGVGSNQPQHF	TGCAGCGCCCGATCGGGGGTAGGAAGCAATCAGCCCCAGCATTTT
many	TRBV20-1	TRBJ2-7	TRBD1	CSARDLGQGVYEQYF	TGCAGTGCTAGAGATCTGGGGCAGGGGGTGTACGAGCAGTACTTC
few	TRBV15	TRBJ2-2	-	CATSRGAGSRTGELFF	TGTGCCACCAGCAGAGGAGCAGGGAGCAGGACCGGGGAGCTGTTTTTT
many	TRBV10-2	TRBJ2-2	TRBD2	CASSEKAGGANTGELFF	TGCGCCAGCAGTGAGAAAGCGGGAGGGGCGAACACCGGGGAGCTGTTTTTT
-	TRBV30	TRBJ2-7	TRBD1	CAWSVRDSLFSYEQYF	TGTGCCTGGAGTGTAAGGGACAGTCTTTTTTCCTACGAGCAGTACTTC
few	TRBV7-2	TRBJ2-5	-	CASSLGGGKETQYF	TGTGCCAGCAGCTTAGGGGGAGGTAAAGAGACCCAGTACTTC
-	TRBV4-1	TRBJ2-1	TRBD2	CASSQEWEGTNPREQFF	TGCGCCAGCAGCCAAGAATGGGAGGGAACAAACCCTCGGGAGCAGTTCTTC
-	TRBV24-1	TRBJ2-7	-	CATSDSTDSYEQYF	TGTGCCACCAGTGATTCGACAGACTCCTACGAGCAGTACTTC
few	TRBV7-2	TRBJ2-3	TRBD2	CASSRAGASRLIDTQYF	TGTGCCAGCAGCAGAGCGGGGGCTAGCCGCCTGATAGATACGCAGTATTTT